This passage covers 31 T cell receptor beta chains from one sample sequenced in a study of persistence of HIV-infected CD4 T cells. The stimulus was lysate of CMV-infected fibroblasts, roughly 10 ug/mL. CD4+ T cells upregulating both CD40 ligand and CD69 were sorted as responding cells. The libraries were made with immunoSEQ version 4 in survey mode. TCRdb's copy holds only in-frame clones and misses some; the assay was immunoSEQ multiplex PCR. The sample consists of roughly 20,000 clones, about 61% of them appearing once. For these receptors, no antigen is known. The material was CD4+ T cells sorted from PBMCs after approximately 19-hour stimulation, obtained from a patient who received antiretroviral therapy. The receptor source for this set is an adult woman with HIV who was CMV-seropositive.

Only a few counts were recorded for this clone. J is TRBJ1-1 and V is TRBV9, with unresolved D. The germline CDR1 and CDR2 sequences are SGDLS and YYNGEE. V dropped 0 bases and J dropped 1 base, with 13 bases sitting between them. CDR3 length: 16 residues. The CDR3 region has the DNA TGTGCCAGCAGCGTAGATTTCCGGCGGTCGAACACTGAAGCTTTCTTT. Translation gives CASSVDFRRSNTEAFF.

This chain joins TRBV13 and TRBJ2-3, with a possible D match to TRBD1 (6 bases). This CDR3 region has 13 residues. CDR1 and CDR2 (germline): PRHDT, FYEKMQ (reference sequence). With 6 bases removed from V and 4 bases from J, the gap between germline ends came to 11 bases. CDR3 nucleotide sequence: TGTGCCAGCAGTAGGGGGAGAGCAGATACGCAGTATTTT. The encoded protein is CASSRGRADTQYF.

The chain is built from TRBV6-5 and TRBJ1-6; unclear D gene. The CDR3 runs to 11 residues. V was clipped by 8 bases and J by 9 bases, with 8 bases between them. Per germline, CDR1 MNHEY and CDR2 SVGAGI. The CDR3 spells CASGGISPLHF. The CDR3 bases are TGTGCCAGCGGCGGGATTTCACCCCTCCACTTT.

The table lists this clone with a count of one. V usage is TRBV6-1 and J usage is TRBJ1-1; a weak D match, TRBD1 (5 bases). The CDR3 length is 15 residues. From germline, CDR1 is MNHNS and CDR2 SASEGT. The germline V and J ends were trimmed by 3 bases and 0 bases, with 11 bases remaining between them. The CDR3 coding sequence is TGTGCCAGCAGTGAGGGGGGGAACATGAACACTGAAGCTTTCTTT. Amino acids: CASSEGGNMNTEAFF.

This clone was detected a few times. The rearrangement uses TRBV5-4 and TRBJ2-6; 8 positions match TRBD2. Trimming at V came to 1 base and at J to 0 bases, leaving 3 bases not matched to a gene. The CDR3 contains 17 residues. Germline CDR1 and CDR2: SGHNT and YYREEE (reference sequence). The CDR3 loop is CASSLIAGSSGANVLTF. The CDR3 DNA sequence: TGTGCCAGCAGCTTGATAGCGGGGAGCTCTGGGGCCAACGTCCTGACTTTC.

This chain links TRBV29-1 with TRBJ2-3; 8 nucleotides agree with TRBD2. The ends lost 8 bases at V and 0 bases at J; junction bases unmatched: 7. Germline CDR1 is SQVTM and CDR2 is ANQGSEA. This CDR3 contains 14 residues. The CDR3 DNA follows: TGCAGCTTGGGACTAGGCGTCAGCACAGATACGCAGTATTTT. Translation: CSLGLGVSTDTQYF.

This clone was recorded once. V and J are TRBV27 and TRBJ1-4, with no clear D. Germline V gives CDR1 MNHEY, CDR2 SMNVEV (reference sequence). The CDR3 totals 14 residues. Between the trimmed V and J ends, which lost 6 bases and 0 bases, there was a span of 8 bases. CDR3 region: CASSDGATNEKLFF. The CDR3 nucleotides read TGTGCCAGCAGCGACGGGGCAACTAATGAAAAACTGTTTTTT.

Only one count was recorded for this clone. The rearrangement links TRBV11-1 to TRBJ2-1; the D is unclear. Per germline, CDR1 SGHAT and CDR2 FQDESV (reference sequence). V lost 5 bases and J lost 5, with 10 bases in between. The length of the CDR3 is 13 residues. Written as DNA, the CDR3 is TGTGCCAGCAGCCTGGACCGCAACAATGAGCAGTTCTTC. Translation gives CASSLDRNNEQFF.

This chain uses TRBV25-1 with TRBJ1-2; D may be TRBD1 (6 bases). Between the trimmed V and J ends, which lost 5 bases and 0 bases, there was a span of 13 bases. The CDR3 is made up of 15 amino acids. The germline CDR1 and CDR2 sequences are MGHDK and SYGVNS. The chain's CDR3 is CASSSGGHTNYGYTF. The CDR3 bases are TGTGCCAGCAGTTCGGGGGGCCATACTAACTATGGCTACACCTTC.

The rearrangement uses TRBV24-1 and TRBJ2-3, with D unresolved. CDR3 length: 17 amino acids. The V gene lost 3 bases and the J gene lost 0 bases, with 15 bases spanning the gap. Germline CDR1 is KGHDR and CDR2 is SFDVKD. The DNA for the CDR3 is TGTGCCACCAGTGATCCTGACCCGGCCATTAGCACAGATACGCAGTATTTT. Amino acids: CATSDPDPAISTDTQYF.

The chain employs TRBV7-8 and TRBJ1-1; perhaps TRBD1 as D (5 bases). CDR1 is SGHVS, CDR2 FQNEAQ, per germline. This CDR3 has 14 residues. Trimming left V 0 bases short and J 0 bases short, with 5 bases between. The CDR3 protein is CASSLAGVNTEAFF. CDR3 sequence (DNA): TGTGCCAGCAGCTTAGCGGGGGTGAACACTGAAGCTTTCTTT.

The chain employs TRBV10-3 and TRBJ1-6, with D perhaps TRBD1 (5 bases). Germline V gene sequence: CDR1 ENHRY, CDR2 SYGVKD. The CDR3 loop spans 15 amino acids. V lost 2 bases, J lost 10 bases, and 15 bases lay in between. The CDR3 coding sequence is TGTGCCATCAGTGAGGGAGCAGGGCCCGGGTCACCCCTCCACTTT. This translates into CAISEGAGPGSPLHF.

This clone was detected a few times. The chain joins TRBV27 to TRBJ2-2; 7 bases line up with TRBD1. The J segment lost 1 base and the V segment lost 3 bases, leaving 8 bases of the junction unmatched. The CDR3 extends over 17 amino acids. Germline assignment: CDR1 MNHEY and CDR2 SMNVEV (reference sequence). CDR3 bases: TGTGCCAGCAGTTTGAAGAATAGGGGGCAGAACACCGGGGAGCTGTTTTTT. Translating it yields CASSLKNRGQNTGELFF.

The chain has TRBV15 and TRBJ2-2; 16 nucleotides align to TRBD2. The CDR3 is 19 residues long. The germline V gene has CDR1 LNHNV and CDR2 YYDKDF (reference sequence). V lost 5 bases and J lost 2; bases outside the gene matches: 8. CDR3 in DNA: TGTGCCACCAGCTACCCGGGACTAGCGGGGGGGCCCAACACCGGGGAGCTGTTTTTT. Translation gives CATSYPGLAGGPNTGELFF.

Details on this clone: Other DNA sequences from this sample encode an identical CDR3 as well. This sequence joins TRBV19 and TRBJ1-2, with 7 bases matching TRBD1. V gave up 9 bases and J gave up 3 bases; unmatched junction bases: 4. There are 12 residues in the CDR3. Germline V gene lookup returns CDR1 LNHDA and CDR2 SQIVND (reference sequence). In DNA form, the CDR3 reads TGTGCCAGCCGCGACAGGGACTATGGCTACACCTTC. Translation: CASRDRDYGYTF.

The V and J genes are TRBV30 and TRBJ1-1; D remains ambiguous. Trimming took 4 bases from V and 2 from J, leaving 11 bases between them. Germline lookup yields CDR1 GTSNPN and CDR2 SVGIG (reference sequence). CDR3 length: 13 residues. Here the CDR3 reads CAWTSGFNTEAFF. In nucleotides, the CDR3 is TGTGCCTGGACCTCGGGGTTTAACACTGAAGCTTTCTTT.

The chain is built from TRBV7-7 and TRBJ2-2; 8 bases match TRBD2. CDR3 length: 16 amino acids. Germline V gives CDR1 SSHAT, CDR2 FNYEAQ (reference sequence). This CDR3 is CASGEIGGAGTGELFF. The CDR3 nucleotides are TGTGCTAGCGGGGAGATCGGAGGGGCTGGCACCGGGGAGCTGTTTTTT.

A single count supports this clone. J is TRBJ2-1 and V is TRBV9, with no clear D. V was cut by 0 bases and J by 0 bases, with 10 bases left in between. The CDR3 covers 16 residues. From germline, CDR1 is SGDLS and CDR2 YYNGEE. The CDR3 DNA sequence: TGTGCCAGCAGCGTAGAAGGCAGGAGCTCCTACAATGAGCAGTTCTTC. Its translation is CASSVEGRSSYNEQFF.

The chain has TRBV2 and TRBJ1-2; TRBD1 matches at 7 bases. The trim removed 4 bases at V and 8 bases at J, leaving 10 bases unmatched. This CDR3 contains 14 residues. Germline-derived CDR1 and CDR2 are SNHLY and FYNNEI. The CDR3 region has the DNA TGTGCCAGCAGTGTGGCACAGGGGACGGGAGGCTACACCTTC. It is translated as CASSVAQGTGGYTF.

The CDR3 region has the DNA TGCAGCGTCCTACGGCAGGGACACCTCTACGAGCAGTACTTC. Translating it yields CSVLRQGHLYEQYF. The chain carries TRBV29-1 and TRBJ2-7; D might be TRBD1 (6 bases). This CDR3 has 14 amino acids. The V and J ends lost 6 bases and 3 bases respectively, with 18 bases between them. CDR1 and CDR2 from the germline V gene are SQVTM and ANQGSEA.

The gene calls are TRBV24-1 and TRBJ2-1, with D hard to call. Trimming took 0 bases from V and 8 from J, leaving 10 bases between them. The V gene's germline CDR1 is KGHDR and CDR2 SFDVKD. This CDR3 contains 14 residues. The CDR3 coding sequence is TGTGCCACCAGTGATTTGCAAGGGCAGGATGAGCAGTTCTTC. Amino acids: CATSDLQGQDEQFF.

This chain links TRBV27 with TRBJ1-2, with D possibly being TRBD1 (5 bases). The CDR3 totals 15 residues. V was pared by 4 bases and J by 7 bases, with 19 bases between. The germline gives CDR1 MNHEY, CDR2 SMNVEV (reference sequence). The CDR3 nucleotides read TGTGCCAGCAGTTCGATGCCCCTGGCCAGGGCTGGCTACACCTTC. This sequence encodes CASSSMPLARAGYTF.

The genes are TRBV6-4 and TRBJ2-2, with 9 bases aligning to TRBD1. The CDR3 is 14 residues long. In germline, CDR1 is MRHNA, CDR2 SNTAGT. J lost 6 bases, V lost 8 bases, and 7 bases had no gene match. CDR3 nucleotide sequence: TGTGCCAGCCGAAGGGACAGGGTGGCCGGGGAGCTGTTTTTT. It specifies CASRRDRVAGELFF.

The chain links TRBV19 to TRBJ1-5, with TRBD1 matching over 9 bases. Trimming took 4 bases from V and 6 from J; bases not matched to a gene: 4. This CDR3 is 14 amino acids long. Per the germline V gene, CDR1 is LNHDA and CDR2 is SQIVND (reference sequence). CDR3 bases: TGTGCCAGTAGTAGAACAGGGGGCGGTCAGCCCCAGCATTTT. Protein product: CASSRTGGGQPQHF.

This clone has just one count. CDR3 sequence: CASGRGPGEQYF. In DNA form, the CDR3 reads TGTGCCAGCGGCAGGGGTCCTGGGGAGCAGTACTTC. V is TRBV12-3 or TRBV12-4 and J is TRBJ2-7, with D possibly being TRBD1 (6 bases). V was cut by 8 bases and J by 7 bases, with 15 bases left in between. The CDR3 extends over 12 amino acids.

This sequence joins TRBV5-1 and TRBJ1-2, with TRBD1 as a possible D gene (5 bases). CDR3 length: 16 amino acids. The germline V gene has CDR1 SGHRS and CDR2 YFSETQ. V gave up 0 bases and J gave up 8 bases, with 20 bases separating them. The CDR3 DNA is TGCGCCAGCAGCTTGGTCCTCGGGACGGCCGGCGGCGGCTACACCTTC. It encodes CASSLVLGTAGGGYTF. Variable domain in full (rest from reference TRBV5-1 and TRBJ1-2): KAGVTQTPRYLIKTRGQQVTLSCSPISGHRSVSWYQQTPGQGLQFLFEYFSETQRNKGNFPGRFSGRQFSNSRSEMNVSTLELGDSALYLCASSLVLGTAGGGYTFGSGTRLTVV.

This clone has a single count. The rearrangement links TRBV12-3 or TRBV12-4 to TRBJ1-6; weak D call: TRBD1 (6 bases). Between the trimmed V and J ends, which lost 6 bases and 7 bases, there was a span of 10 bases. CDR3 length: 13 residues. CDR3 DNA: TGTGCCAGCAGCCGAACAGGGAATTCACCCCTCCACTTT. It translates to CASSRTGNSPLHF.

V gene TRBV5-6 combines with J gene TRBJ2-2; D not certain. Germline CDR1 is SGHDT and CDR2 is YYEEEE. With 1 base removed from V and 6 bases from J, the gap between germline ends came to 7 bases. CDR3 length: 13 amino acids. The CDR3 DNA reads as TGTGCCAGCAGCTTGATAACGGCCGGGGAGCTGTTTTTT. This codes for CASSLITAGELFF.

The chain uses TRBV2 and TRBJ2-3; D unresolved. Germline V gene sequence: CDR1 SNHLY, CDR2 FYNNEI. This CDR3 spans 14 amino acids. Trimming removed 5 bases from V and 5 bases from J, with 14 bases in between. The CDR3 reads CASSPLVSGDTQYF. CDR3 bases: TGTGCCAGCAGTCCCTTGGTGAGTGGAGATACGCAGTATTTT.

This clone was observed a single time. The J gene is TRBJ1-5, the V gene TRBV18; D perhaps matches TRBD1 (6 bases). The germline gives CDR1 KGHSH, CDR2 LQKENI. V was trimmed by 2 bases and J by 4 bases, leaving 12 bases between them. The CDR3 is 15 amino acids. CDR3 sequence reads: CASSPNTGYNQPQHF. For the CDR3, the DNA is TGTGCCAGCTCACCAAACACAGGGTATAATCAGCCCCAGCATTTT. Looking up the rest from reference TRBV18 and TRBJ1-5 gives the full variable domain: NAGVMQNPRHLVRRRGQEARLRCSPMKGHSHVYWYRQLPEEGLKFMVYLQKENIIDESGMPKERFSAEFPKEGPSILRIQQVVRGDSAAYFCASSPNTGYNQPQHFGDGTRLSIL.

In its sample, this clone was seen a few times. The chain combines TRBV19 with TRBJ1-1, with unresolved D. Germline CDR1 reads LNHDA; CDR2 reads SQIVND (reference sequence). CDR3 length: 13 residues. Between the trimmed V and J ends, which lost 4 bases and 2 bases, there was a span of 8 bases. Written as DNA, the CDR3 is TGTGCCAGTAGTACGTCCGCAAACACTGAAGCTTTCTTT. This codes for CASSTSANTEAFF.